Listed below are T cell receptor beta chains from one sample, sequenced in a study of cytomegalovirus exposure and HLA in healthy donors. Data came from immunoSEQ multiplex PCR; TCRdb stores just in-frame clones and leaves some out. The sample holds 180,000 or so clones, roughly 80% seen once. The specimen sequenced was PBMCs. The origin of the receptors is a woman between 50 and 59 years old in good health and CMV-seropositive. The CDR3 runs from the conserved cysteine through the conserved F or W. A D gene is named only where the DNA matches it firmly. Size tells how often a clone was seen (once, few, many) or the class of an expanded clone, and some rows leave it out.

d_call,cdr3_length,j_call,clone_size,v_call,cdr3_aa,cdr3_nt
-,15,TRBJ1-1,-,TRBV10-3,CAIRDLGRADTEAFF,TGTGCCATCAGGGACCTTGGGAGGGCAGACACTGAAGCTTTCTTT
-,13,TRBJ2-1,-,TRBV7-9,CAASQGPPGEQFF,TGTGCCGCCAGTCAGGGGCCCCCCGGTGAGCAGTTCTTC
-,15,TRBJ1-1,-,TRBV4-3,CASSQDYPGWTEAFF,TGCGCCAGCAGCCAAGATTATCCGGGTTGGACTGAAGCTTTCTTT
TRBD1,15,TRBJ1-2,-,TRBV7-9,CASSAYDRALVGYTF,TGTGCCAGCAGCGCTTACGACAGGGCTCTAGTGGGCTACACCTTC
-,12,TRBJ1-1,once,TRBV5-1,CASSARQTEAFF,TGCGCCAGCAGCGCCCGACAGACTGAAGCTTTCTTT
-,14,TRBJ1-1,-,TRBV28,CASITPSGAREAFF,TGTGCCAGCATTACCCCATCTGGGGCCAGGGAAGCTTTCTTT
-,14,TRBJ2-4,-,TRBV7-9,CASSVTGAKNIQYF,TGTGCCAGCAGCGTTACAGGGGCCAAAAACATTCAGTACTTC
TRBD2,15,TRBJ2-1,-,TRBV28,CASSLPPGRGTEQFF,TGTGCCAGCAGTTTACCCCCAGGGCGGGGGACTGAGCAGTTCTTC
TRBD2,16,TRBJ2-1,-,TRBV9,CASSSVGGAGFYEQFF,TGTGCCAGCAGCTCCGTGGGGGGAGCGGGGTTCTATGAGCAGTTCTTC
-,12,TRBJ2-3,-,TRBV5-4,CASGGNTDTQYF,TGTGCCAGCGGAGGGAACACAGATACGCAGTATTTT
TRBD2,16,TRBJ2-1,-,TRBV5-4,CASTARLAGIYNEQFF,TGTGCCAGCACCGCCCGGCTAGCGGGAATCTACAATGAGCAGTTCTTC
TRBD2,16,TRBJ2-3,-,TRBV9,CASSVGTSGITDTQYF,TGTGCCAGCAGCGTAGGGACTAGCGGAATCACAGATACGCAGTATTTT
-,13,TRBJ2-3,-,TRBV9,CASSGTGTDTQYF,TGTGCCAGCAGCGGAACTGGCACAGATACGCAGTATTTT
TRBD2,14,TRBJ2-5,-,TRBV14,CASSPGTNQETQYF,TGTGCCAGCAGCCCGGGGACTAATCAAGAGACCCAGTACTTC
TRBD2,15,TRBJ2-7,-,TRBV7-6,CASSLDIGRSYEQYF,TGTGCCAGCAGCCTCGACATCGGGAGGTCCTACGAGCAGTACTTC
-,15,TRBJ1-2,once,TRBV4-1,CASSSQAEGNYGYTF,TGCGCCAGCAGCTCCCAAGCAGAGGGCAACTATGGCTACACCTTC
TRBD1,14,TRBJ2-1,once,TRBV18,CASSPAGGYNEQFF,TGTGCCAGCTCACCAGCAGGGGGATACAATGAGCAGTTCTTC
-,17,TRBJ2-1,-,TRBV11-2,CASSPQGGGSMGNEQFF,TGTGCCAGCAGCCCACAGGGGGGCGGGAGTATGGGTAATGAGCAGTTCTTC
-,14,TRBJ1-5,-,TRBV19,CASTRGYSNQPQHF,TGTGCCAGTACTAGGGGGTATAGCAATCAGCCCCAGCATTTT
-,14,TRBJ1-5,-,TRBV28,CASSLLSSNQPQHF,TGTGCCAGCAGTTTATTAAGCAGCAATCAGCCCCAGCATTTT
-,16,TRBJ2-7,once,TRBV29-1,CSVVVLAQAPSYEQYF,TGCAGCGTTGTGGTACTTGCCCAGGCCCCATCCTACGAGCAGTACTTC
-,14,TRBJ2-7,-,TRBV28,CATLEWPESYEQYF,TGTGCCACCCTAGAATGGCCCGAGTCCTACGAGCAGTACTTC
-,15,TRBJ2-7,-,TRBV7-2,CASSLAQVTGYEQYF,TGTGCCAGCAGCTTAGCGCAGGTGACAGGCTACGAGCAGTACTTC
TRBD1,16,TRBJ2-1,-,TRBV7-9,CASSLAGTGLSNEQFF,TGTGCCAGCAGCTTAGCGGGGACAGGCCTCTCCAATGAGCAGTTCTTC
TRBD2,16,TRBJ2-7,-,TRBV28,CASSPDPRGRAPEQYF,TGTGCCAGCAGTCCCGATCCGCGCGGGAGGGCCCCCGAGCAGTACTTC
-,13,TRBJ2-5,-,TRBV4-3,CASSQDLRETQYF,TGCGCCAGCAGCCAAGATCTTAGAGAGACCCAGTACTTC
-,12,TRBJ2-3,-,TRBV6-5,CASSSPGQGRYF,TGTGCCAGCAGTTCACCCGGGCAGGGGCGGTATTTT
-,13,TRBJ1-1,-,TRBV18,CASSPEGNTEAFF,TGTGCCAGCTCACCGGAGGGGAACACTGAAGCTTTCTTT
TRBD1,14,TRBJ2-3,-,TRBV5-1,CASSRDRGLDTQYF,TGCGCCAGCAGCCGGGACAGGGGGTTAGATACGCAGTATTTT
-,16,TRBJ1-3,-,TRBV6-5,CASSYSEGRTGNTIYF,TGTGCCAGCAGTTACTCGGAAGGGAGAACTGGAAACACCATATATTTT
-,16,TRBJ2-7,few,TRBV4-2,CASSQAVTPSSYEQYF,TGTGCCAGCAGCCAAGCGGTTACTCCATCCTCCTACGAGCAGTACTTC
-,13,TRBJ2-3,few,TRBV14,CARRWRAGDTQYF,TGTGCCAGACGATGGAGGGCCGGGGATACGCAGTATTTT
TRBD1,13,TRBJ2-1,few,TRBV19,CASSVNRGEEQFF,TGTGCCAGTAGCGTTAACAGGGGAGAGGAGCAGTTCTTC
TRBD1,15,TRBJ2-2,-,TRBV9,CASSDGQGATGELFF,TGTGCCAGCAGCGACGGACAGGGGGCCACCGGGGAGCTGTTTTTT
-,12,TRBJ1-4,-,TRBV6-1,CASSRTNEKLFF,TGTGCCAGCTCCAGGACTAATGAAAAACTGTTTTTT
-,21,TRBJ2-2,-,TRBV15,CATSTQEAGLIDRTNTGELFF,TGTGCCACCAGCACCCAAGAAGCGGGGCTGATCGACAGGACGAACACCGGGGAGCTGTTTTTT
-,15,TRBJ2-7,-,TRBV19,CASSIGSSGAYEQYF,TGTGCCAGTAGTATCGGCAGTAGTGGGGCCTACGAGCAGTACTTC
-,14,TRBJ2-2,-,TRBV7-9,CASSLGPVTGELFF,TGTGCCAGCAGCTTAGGTCCAGTGACCGGGGAGCTGTTTTTT
TRBD2,14,TRBJ2-7,-,TRBV6-5,CASSPGGKGGEQYF,TGTGCCAGCAGCCCGGGGGGAAAGGGTGGGGAGCAGTACTTC
TRBD2,18,TRBJ2-4,-,TRBV7-2,CASSLGYSGSITKNIQYF,TGTGCCAGCAGCTTAGGTTACAGCGGGAGCATAACCAAAAACATTCAGTACTTC
TRBD2,15,TRBJ2-7,-,TRBV4-2,CASSPTSGETYEQYF,TGTGCCAGCAGCCCCACTAGCGGGGAGACCTACGAGCAGTACTTC
TRBD2,17,TRBJ2-1,-,TRBV7-2,CASSLGGEGGFYNEQFF,TGTGCCAGCAGCTTAGGAGGGGAGGGAGGTTTCTACAATGAGCAGTTCTTC
-,11,TRBJ1-6,-,TRBV20-1,CSARGPTSLHF,TGCAGTGCTAGGGGGCCCACGTCCCTCCACTTT
TRBD2,14,TRBJ2-7,-,TRBV5-4,CASSRSSGSYEQYF,TGTGCCAGCAGCCGCTCTAGCGGTTCCTACGAGCAGTACTTC
-,14,TRBJ1-2,-,TRBV25-1,CASSFGQDFFGYTF,TGTGCCAGCAGCTTTGGGCAGGATTTTTTCGGCTACACCTTC
TRBD2,16,TRBJ2-2,-,TRBV5-1,CASSLEAGVDTGELFF,TGCGCCAGCAGCTTGGAGGCGGGAGTAGACACCGGGGAGCTGTTTTTT
TRBD2,14,TRBJ2-7,-,TRBV15,CATSRAGGPGEQYF,TGTGCCACCAGCAGAGCGGGAGGGCCAGGCGAGCAGTACTTC
-,15,TRBJ2-7,-,TRBV2,CASDFIPGSSDEQYF,TGTGCCAGCGACTTCATACCGGGTTCAAGCGACGAGCAGTACTTC
-,12,TRBJ2-5,-,TRBV19,CASRDSEETQYF,TGTGCCAGTAGGGACAGCGAAGAGACCCAGTACTTC
-,13,TRBJ2-3,-,TRBV5-8,CASGKGGTDTQYF,TGTGCCAGCGGGAAAGGGGGCACAGATACGCAGTATTTT
-,15,TRBJ2-3,-,TRBV11-1,CASRPARAYTDTQYF,TGTGCCAGCAGACCAGCGCGAGCCTACACAGATACGCAGTATTTT
TRBD1,17,TRBJ1-1,-,TRBV4-2,CASSQVRQGVGSTEAFF,TGTGCCAGCAGCCAAGTCCGACAGGGGGTAGGGAGCACTGAAGCTTTCTTT